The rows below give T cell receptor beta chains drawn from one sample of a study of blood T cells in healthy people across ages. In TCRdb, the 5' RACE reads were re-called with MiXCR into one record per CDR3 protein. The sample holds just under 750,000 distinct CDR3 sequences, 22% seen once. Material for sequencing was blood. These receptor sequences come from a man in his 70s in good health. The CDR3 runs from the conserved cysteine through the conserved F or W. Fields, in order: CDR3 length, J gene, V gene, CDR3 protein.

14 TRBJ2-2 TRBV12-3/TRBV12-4 CASSSTSTTGELFF
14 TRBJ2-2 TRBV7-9 CASRLQGGTGELFF
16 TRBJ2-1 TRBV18 CASSLGLAGVTNEQFF
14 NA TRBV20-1 CSATSLRESYEQYF
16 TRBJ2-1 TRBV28 CASSSMTRASYNEQFF
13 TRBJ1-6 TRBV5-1 CASQGPNNSPLHF
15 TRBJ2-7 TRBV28 CASSAPTSPTYEQYF
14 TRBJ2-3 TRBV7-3 CASSTGLAGDTQYF
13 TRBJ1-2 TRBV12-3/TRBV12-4 CASSFLDNYGYTF
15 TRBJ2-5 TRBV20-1 CSARDPGTVEETQYF
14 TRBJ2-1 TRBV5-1 CASGEGPSTNEQFF
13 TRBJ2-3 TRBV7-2 CASSLGQSGTQYF
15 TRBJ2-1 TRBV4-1 CASSQEERSNNEQFF
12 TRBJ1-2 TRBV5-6 CASSPGTSGYTF
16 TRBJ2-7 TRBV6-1 CASSELLAGASYEQYF
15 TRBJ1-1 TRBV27 CASSLKGAMNTEAFF
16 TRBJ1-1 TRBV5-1 CASSLGGITMNTEAFF
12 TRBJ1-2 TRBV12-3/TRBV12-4 CASSLGGAGYTF
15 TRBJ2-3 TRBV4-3 CASSREVVRLVAQYF
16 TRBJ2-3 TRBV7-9 CASSPGGVTSTDTQYF
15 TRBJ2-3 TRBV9 CASSPRTVSTDTQYF
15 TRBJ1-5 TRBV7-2 CASSLGQVPNQPQHF
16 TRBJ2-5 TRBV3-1 CASSLPREAHQETQYF
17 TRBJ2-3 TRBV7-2 CASSLVPAGSSTDTQYF
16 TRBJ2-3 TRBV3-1 CASSRSSGGITDTQYF
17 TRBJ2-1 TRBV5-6 CASSFRATLTTYNEQFF
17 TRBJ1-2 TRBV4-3 CASSQDSGGRGNYGYTF
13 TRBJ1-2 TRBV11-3 CASSLGMGGGYTF
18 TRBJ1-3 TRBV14 CASSQEQLDSEKRYTIYF
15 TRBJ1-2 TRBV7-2 CASSYPGQGYYGYTF
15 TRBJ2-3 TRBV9 CASSVGQPSTDTQYF
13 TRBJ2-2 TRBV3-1 CASLDRGAGELFF
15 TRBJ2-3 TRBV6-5 CASSYSPTSTDTQYF
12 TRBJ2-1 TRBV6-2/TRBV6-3 CASKRGNNEQFF
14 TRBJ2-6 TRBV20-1 CSARVGAGANVLTF